This T cell receptor (beta chain) was observed in a study of human T cells and chemical hapten exposure. Overall study context: Each patient's scalp received weekly diphenylcyclopropenone throughout the approximately 23-week study. Whole-study results and caveats: Patch test score showed a positive correlation with PT1 expanded TCR counts.

This sample's time point: patch test 1, 2 weeks after DPC sensitization. Treatment given: therapeutic diphenylcyclopropenone sensitization with weekly scalp DPC. The study drew its donors from alopecia patients who were 18 to 70 years old and suitable for DPC. Per germline, CDR1 LGHNA and CDR2 YNFKEQ. The CDR3 is 16 residues long. Trimming left V 0 bases short and J 0 bases short, with 11 bases between. TCRdb re-called the RACE reads through MiXCR, storing one row per CDR3 protein. Seen here are around 110,000 distinct CDR3 sequences, about 12% observed once, and the top ten hold roughly 1.5%. This clonotype has just a few counts. Its antigen is undetermined.

This chain connects TRBV4-2 to TRBJ1-1; no reliable D call. This receptor was taken from a woman aged 50 to 60 with alopecia areata. Some clones in this sample may be carry-over from other donors' samples. The specimen was whole blood, collected in connection with sensitization to the hapten diphenylcyclopropenone (DPC). CDR3 bases: TGTGCCAGCAGCCAAGATATCGGCAACCTGAACACTGAAGCTTTCTTT. This translates into CASSQDIGNLNTEAFF.